These 8 T cell receptor beta chains originate from one sample sequenced in a study of shared clonotypes between healthy human individuals. The table came from immunoSEQ multiplex PCR; TCRdb's copy has only in-frame clones and leaves some out. The repertoire consists of some 2,000,000 clones, with just under 95% occurring once and the leading ten covering 0.85% to 1.2%. Naive-designated CD8 cells lacked CD45RO, were positively enriched for CCR7, and omitted terminally differentiated effector memory CD45RA+ cells. Sequencing used naive CD8+ T cells sorted from blood. The receptors come from a man between 18 and 35 years old in good health.

This clone was seen once. The chain uses TRBV4-1 and TRBJ2-5; no reliable D call. CDR3 length: 14 amino acids. With 0 bases removed from V and 3 bases from J, the gap between germline ends came to 8 bases. Germline loops: CDR1 MGHRA, CDR2 YSYEKL. The CDR3 region is CASSQDGQEETQYF. CDR3 DNA sequence: TGCGCCAGCAGCCAAGATGGTCAGGAAGAGACCCAGTACTTC.

The V and J genes are TRBV6-5 and TRBJ2-5, with D hard to call. CDR3 length equals 16 residues. The V gene lost 2 bases and the J gene lost 5 bases, with 18 bases spanning the gap. Germline CDR1 reads MNHEY; CDR2 reads SVGAGI. The DNA of the CDR3 is TGTGCCAGCAGTTACGCGAACGACGGATTGCGGGAGACCCAGTACTTC. It specifies CASSYANDGLRETQYF.

This chain uses TRBV28 with TRBJ1-1; TRBD1 is a possible D gene (5 bases). CDR1 is MDHEN and CDR2 is SYDVKM in the germline V gene. Trimming left V 3 bases short and J 4 bases short, with 15 bases between. The CDR3 runs to 15 residues. The CDR3 nucleotides are TGTGCCAGCAGTTTTCGGACGCGAGGGGTCACTGAAGCTTTCTTT. Its translation is CASSFRTRGVTEAFF.

The CDR3 bases are TGTGCCAGCAGCCTAGGAGGCGAGCAGTACTTC. Residues: CASSLGGEQYF. The genes are TRBV4-2 and TRBJ2-7, with a possible D match to TRBD2 (5 bases). The CDR3 is 11 amino acids. Deletions cut 4 bases from V and 6 bases from J, with 7 bases between. The germline V gene encodes CDR1 LGHNA and CDR2 YNFKEQ.

The CDR3 is CASSDRVGQPQHF. The CDR3 DNA follows: TGTGCCAGCAGTGACAGGGTCGGGCAGCCCCAGCATTTT. V usage is TRBV27 and J usage is TRBJ1-5; 7 bases agree with TRBD1. CDR1 and CDR2 from the germline V gene are MNHEY and SMNVEV (reference sequence). This CDR3 is 13 amino acids long. V shed 5 bases, J shed 7 bases, and the junction held 5 bases outside the gene matches.

The genes are TRBV9 and TRBJ2-4; D not resolved. Germline values: CDR1 SGDLS, CDR2 YYNGEE. The CDR3 sequence is 17 residues long. V dropped 1 base and J dropped 3 bases, with 17 bases sitting between them. CDR3 loop: CASSVSSAPVGKNIQYF. CDR3 bases: TGTGCCAGCAGCGTATCTTCCGCCCCTGTAGGCAAAAACATTCAGTACTTC.

The chain has TRBV11-2 and TRBJ2-1; 14 positions match TRBD2. The germline CDR1 and CDR2 sequences are SGHAT and FQNNGV. The V segment lost 3 bases and the J segment 8 bases; nucleotides outside the gene matches: 3. The CDR3 is 15 residues long. CDR3 nucleotide sequence: TGTGCCAGCAGCTTCGGACTAGCGGGGGGCGATGAGCAGTTCTTC. This encodes CASSFGLAGGDEQFF.

The gene calls are TRBV7-9 and TRBJ1-1; D possibly corresponds to TRBD1 (5 bases). This CDR3 has 16 residues. Germline V CDR1 and CDR2: SEHNR, FQNEAQ (reference sequence). Trimming left V 4 bases short and J 3 bases short, with 18 bases between. The CDR3 nucleotides are TGTGCCAGCAGCTCGTCAGGGTGGCAGAGAGACACTGAAGCTTTCTTT. Its translation: CASSSSGWQRDTEAFF.